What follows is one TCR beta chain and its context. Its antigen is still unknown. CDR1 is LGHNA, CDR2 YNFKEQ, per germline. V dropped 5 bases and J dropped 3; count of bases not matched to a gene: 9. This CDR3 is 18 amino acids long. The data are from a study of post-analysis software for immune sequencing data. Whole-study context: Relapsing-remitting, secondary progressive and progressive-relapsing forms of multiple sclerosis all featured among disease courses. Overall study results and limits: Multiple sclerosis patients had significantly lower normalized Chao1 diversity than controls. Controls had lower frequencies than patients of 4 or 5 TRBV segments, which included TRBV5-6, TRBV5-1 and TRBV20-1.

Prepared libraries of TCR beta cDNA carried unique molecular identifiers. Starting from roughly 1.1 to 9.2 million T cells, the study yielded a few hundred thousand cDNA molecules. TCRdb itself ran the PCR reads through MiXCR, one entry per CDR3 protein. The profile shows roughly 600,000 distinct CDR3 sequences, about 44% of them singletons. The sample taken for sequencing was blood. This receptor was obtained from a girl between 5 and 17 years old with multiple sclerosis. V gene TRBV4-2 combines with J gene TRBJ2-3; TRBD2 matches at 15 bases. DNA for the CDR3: TGTGCCAGCAGCTCGGGTCAGGGGACTAGCGGGAGGACAGATACGCAGTATTTT. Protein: CASSSGQGTSGRTDTQYF.